This T cell receptor (beta chain) was sequenced during a study of OX40 agonist ivuxolimab in advanced cancers. Study-wide context: The study treated patients with ivuxolimab, an agonistic anti-OX40 (CD134) antibody. Under the entry rules, prior anti-PD-1, anti-PD-L1 or anti-CTLA-4 therapy was allowed, and about 40% had some. Three patients showed partial responses: one hepatocellular carcinoma and two cutaneous melanoma cases.

This CDR3 is built from 14 residues. The V gene lost 0 bases and the J gene lost 4 bases, with 10 bases spanning the gap. Per the germline V gene, CDR1 is SGDLS and CDR2 is YYNGEE. Sampling of blood occurred at baseline, cycle 4 day 1, and cycle 7 day 1. Libraries were prepared by immunoSEQ multiplex PCR; TCRdb keeps only in-frame clonotypes and omits some of them. The sample lists 25,000 to 30,000 clones, less than 90% seen once, with around 29% in the top ten. The gene calls are TRBV9 and TRBJ1-2, with D perhaps TRBD1 (5 bases). The sequencing used CD4+ or CD8+ T cells sorted from blood, collected in a trial of the OX40 agonist ivuxolimab. The clonotype comes from an adult with an advanced solid tumor such as melanoma, head and neck, liver or kidney cancer. The chain's CDR3 is CASSVALGTYGYTF. The CDR3 region has the DNA TGTGCCAGCAGCGTAGCTTTGGGGACCTATGGCTACACCTTC.